The 7 T cell receptor beta chains listed next were all sequenced from one sample in a study of blood T cells in healthy people across ages. It was with a sample-barcoded 5' primer and a J-beta primer mix that a second PCR of roughly 6 to 11 cycles was run. TCRdb analysed the 5' RACE reads with MiXCR anew, one entry per CDR3 protein. The sample yields some 1,000,000 distinct CDR3 sequences, 20% to 25% seen once. The same data also went into a second study, on T cells of mothers and their children.

Sequenced sample: blood. These receptor sequences come from a girl aged 2-10 years in good health.

The chain is built from TRBV29-1 and TRBJ2-5; 9 bases map to TRBD2. This CDR3 is 13 amino acids long. V lost 2 bases and J lost 5; bases outside the gene matches: 3. CDR1 SQVTM and CDR2 ANQGSEA come from the germline V gene. The CDR3 protein is CSVERAGGETQYF. The CDR3 DNA sequence: TGCAGCGTTGAAAGGGCGGGGGGGGAGACCCAGTACTTC.

The chain employs TRBV20-1 and TRBJ2-3; 7 bases align to TRBD2. Trimming took 0 bases from V and 15 from J; bases not matched to a gene: 12. The CDR3 runs to 13 residues. Germline assignment: CDR1 DFQATT and CDR2 SNEGSKA (reference sequence). The CDR3 loop is CSARDGGGGSEYF. The CDR3 coding sequence is TGCAGTGCTAGAGATGGGGGAGGCGGGAGTGAATATTTT.

This clonotype was picked up a small number of times. The genes are TRBV27 and TRBJ2-7; D unclear. The CDR3 length is 13 residues. V was cut by 4 bases and J by 7 bases, with 14 bases left in between. The germline V gene encodes CDR1 MNHEY and CDR2 SMNVEV (reference sequence). The CDR3 DNA reads as TGTGCCAGCAGTTCCGGGTTATCCGAGGAGCAGTACTTC. Its translation: CASSSGLSEEQYF.

The chain is built from TRBV10-1 and TRBJ2-2, with no clear D. CDR1 WNHNN and CDR2 SYGVQD come from the germline V gene (reference sequence). The V and J ends lost 3 bases and 1 base respectively, with 12 bases between them. The CDR3 length is 16 residues. CDR3 in amino acids: CASSEVRDGNTGELFF. The DNA for the CDR3 is TGCGCCAGCAGTGAAGTAAGGGATGGGAACACCGGGGAGCTGTTTTTT.

There are a few counts of this clonotype. The chain employs TRBV6-5 and TRBJ1-2; D gene unclear. The CDR3 has 13 residues. CDR1 and CDR2 (germline): MNHEY, SVGAGI. The V and J ends lost 8 bases and 7 bases respectively, with 17 bases between them. The CDR3 nucleotides read TGTGCCAGCGGAAAAGGAGGCCCTTTTGGCTACACCTTC. Protein sequence: CASGKGGPFGYTF.

The genes are TRBV7-9 and TRBJ1-3, with 9 bases fitting TRBD1. The length of the CDR3 is 14 residues. V shed 9 bases and J 2 bases; nucleotides not matched to a gene: 5. Germline CDR1 is SEHNR and CDR2 is FQNEAQ (reference sequence). In DNA form, the CDR3 reads TGTGCCAGGAAGAACAGGGGGCCTGGAAACACCATATATTTT. This codes for CARKNRGPGNTIYF.

V gene TRBV7-3 combines with J gene TRBJ2-4, with TRBD1 as a possible D gene (6 bases). Germline values: CDR1 SGHTA, CDR2 FQGTGA. The length of the CDR3 is 15 residues. Trimming took 1 base from V and 6 from J, leaving 13 bases between them. The CDR3 DNA reads as TGTGCCAGCAGCTTAATGGCAGGGGAGCGAAACATTCAGTACTTC. It codes for CASSLMAGERNIQYF.